This is a list of T cell receptor beta chains from one sample in a study of T cells in Graves' hyperthyroidism and ophthalmopathy. TCRdb redid the calling of the multiplex PCR reads with MiXCR, one entry per CDR3 protein. The sample yields about 350,000 distinct CDR3 sequences, about 15% seen once. Sample: blood. The receptors come from a woman in her twenties or thirties with Graves' hyperthyroidism that later progressed to Graves' ophthalmopathy. Both conserved end residues are part of each CDR3. Each record gives: J gene, CDR3 length, D gene, clone size, V gene, CDR3 DNA, CDR3 protein. A D gene is named only where the DNA matches it firmly. Clone size is not always given. Where it is, it says once, few, many or a class for expanded clones.

j_call: TRBJ2-5
cdr3_length: 14
d_call: NA
clone_size: many
v_call: TRBV11-2
cdr3_nt: TGTGCCAGCAGCTTAGTTCCGCGAGGGGAGACCCAGTACTTC
cdr3_aa: CASSLVPRGETQYF

j_call: TRBJ2-3
cdr3_length: 16
d_call: TRBD2
clone_size: many
v_call: TRBV7-2
cdr3_nt: TGTGCCAGCAGCCATCCGACTAGCGGGGGGACAGATACGCAGTATTTT
cdr3_aa: CASSHPTSGGTDTQYF

j_call: TRBJ1-1
cdr3_length: 11
d_call: NA
clone_size: NA
v_call: TRBV5-6
cdr3_nt: TGTGCCAGCAGCTTGGCCGGGACAGCTTTCTTT
cdr3_aa: CASSLAGTAFF

j_call: TRBJ2-7
cdr3_length: 15
d_call: TRBD1
clone_size: many
v_call: TRBV28
cdr3_nt: TGTGCCAGCAGTTTTGACAGGGTAGAGCCACACGAGCAGTACTTC
cdr3_aa: CASSFDRVEPHEQYF

j_call: TRBJ2-7
cdr3_length: 14
d_call: NA
clone_size: few
v_call: TRBV5-1
cdr3_nt: TGCGCCAGCAGCCCGAGGTGGGCAAGCATCGAGCAGTACTTC
cdr3_aa: CASSPRWASIEQYF

j_call: TRBJ2-5
cdr3_length: 16
d_call: NA
clone_size: many
v_call: TRBV27
cdr3_nt: TGTGCCAGCAGTCCTGGGAACGGCCGAGCTCAAGAGACCCAGTACTTC
cdr3_aa: CASSPGNGRAQETQYF

j_call: TRBJ2-1
cdr3_length: 15
d_call: TRBD2
clone_size: NA
v_call: TRBV7-9
cdr3_nt: TGTGCCAGCAGTACCGGGACTAGCGATTCCTACGAGCAGTTCTTC
cdr3_aa: CASSTGTSDSYEQFF

j_call: TRBJ1-1
cdr3_length: 13
d_call: TRBD1
clone_size: many
v_call: TRBV2
cdr3_nt: TGTGCCAGCAGCGAGGACAGGGCGGAGGTAGCTTTCTTT
cdr3_aa: CASSEDRAEVAFF

j_call: TRBJ1-1
cdr3_length: 15
d_call: NA
clone_size: many
v_call: TRBV19
cdr3_nt: TGTGCCAGTAGTATCCTCCCGGCAGAGAACACTGAAGCTTTCTTT
cdr3_aa: CASSILPAENTEAFF

j_call: TRBJ2-1
cdr3_length: 15
d_call: TRBD2
clone_size: many
v_call: TRBV5-1
cdr3_nt: TGCGCCAGCAGCTTGGTAGCTAGCGGGTGGAGTGAGCAGTTCTTC
cdr3_aa: CASSLVASGWSEQFF

j_call: TRBJ2-7
cdr3_length: 15
d_call: NA
clone_size: many
v_call: TRBV27
cdr3_nt: TGTGCCAGCAGGCGAACGGCGGGGGCCACCTACGAGCAGTACTTC
cdr3_aa: CASRRTAGATYEQYF

j_call: TRBJ2-1
cdr3_length: 14
d_call: NA
clone_size: NA
v_call: TRBV28
cdr3_nt: TGTGCCAGCAGTTCCATCTCTCAGGCGGGCGAGCAGTTCTTC
cdr3_aa: CASSSISQAGEQFF

j_call: TRBJ1-2
cdr3_length: 13
d_call: NA
clone_size: many
v_call: TRBV19
cdr3_nt: TGTGCCAGTAGTATATGGGGGCCCGATGGCTACACCTTC
cdr3_aa: CASSIWGPDGYTF

j_call: TRBJ2-7
cdr3_length: 13
d_call: NA
clone_size: many
v_call: TRBV5-1
cdr3_nt: TGCGCCAGCAGCTTGGCGGGAGAGTACGAGCAGTACTTC
cdr3_aa: CASSLAGEYEQYF

j_call: TRBJ2-2
cdr3_length: 15
d_call: NA
clone_size: few
v_call: TRBV28
cdr3_nt: TGTGCCAGCAGGGACGGGACGGCGAACACCGGGGAGCTGTTTTTT
cdr3_aa: CASRDGTANTGELFF

j_call: TRBJ2-1
cdr3_length: 16
d_call: TRBD1
clone_size: NA
v_call: TRBV4-1
cdr3_nt: TGCGCCAGCAGCCAAGTAGGGACAGGAATGGGCAATGAGCAGTTCTTC
cdr3_aa: CASSQVGTGMGNEQFF

j_call: TRBJ2-2
cdr3_length: 15
d_call: TRBD2
clone_size: many
v_call: TRBV27
cdr3_nt: TGTGCCAGCAAGATTAATGGGGGGGGGACCGGGGAGCTGTTTTTT
cdr3_aa: CASKINGGGTGELFF

j_call: TRBJ2-7
cdr3_length: 13
d_call: NA
clone_size: many
v_call: TRBV11-1
cdr3_nt: TGTGCCAGCAGCTCTTCCTTCAGTGCGCGGCAGTACTTC
cdr3_aa: CASSSSFSARQYF

j_call: TRBJ2-1
cdr3_length: 15
d_call: NA
clone_size: many
v_call: TRBV11-2
cdr3_nt: TGTGCCAGCAGCTTAGACGTGGGGGCCTCCAATGAGCAGTTCTTC
cdr3_aa: CASSLDVGASNEQFF

j_call: TRBJ2-1
cdr3_length: 16
d_call: TRBD2
clone_size: many
v_call: TRBV4-1
cdr3_nt: TGCGCCAGCAGCCAAGTGGGTGGGGGGGACGACAATGAGCAGTTCTTC
cdr3_aa: CASSQVGGGDDNEQFF

j_call: TRBJ2-7
cdr3_length: 11
d_call: NA
clone_size: many
v_call: TRBV6-1
cdr3_nt: TGTGCCAGCAGTGAACAATACGAGCAGTACTTC
cdr3_aa: CASSEQYEQYF

j_call: TRBJ1-4
cdr3_length: 15
d_call: TRBD1
clone_size: many
v_call: TRBV27
cdr3_nt: TGTGCCAGCAGTCTTGCACAGGGGGCATATGAAAAACTGTTTTTT
cdr3_aa: CASSLAQGAYEKLFF

j_call: TRBJ2-3
cdr3_length: 16
d_call: TRBD2
clone_size: many
v_call: TRBV2
cdr3_nt: TGTGCCAGCAGGGCCGGTAGCGGGAGGTTAACAGATACGCAGTATTTT
cdr3_aa: CASRAGSGRLTDTQYF

j_call: TRBJ1-5
cdr3_length: 16
d_call: NA
clone_size: many
v_call: TRBV5-1
cdr3_nt: TGCGCCAGCAGCTTGGATCCGGGTTATAGCAATCAGCCCCAGCATTTT
cdr3_aa: CASSLDPGYSNQPQHF